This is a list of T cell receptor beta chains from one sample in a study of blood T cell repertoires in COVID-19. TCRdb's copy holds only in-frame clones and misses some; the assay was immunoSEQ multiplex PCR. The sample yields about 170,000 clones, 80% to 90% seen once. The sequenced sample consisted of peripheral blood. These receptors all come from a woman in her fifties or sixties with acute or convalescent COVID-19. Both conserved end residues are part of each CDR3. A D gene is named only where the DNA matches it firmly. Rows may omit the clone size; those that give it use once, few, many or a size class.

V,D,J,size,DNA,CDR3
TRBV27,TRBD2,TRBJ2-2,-,TGTGCCAGCACCCAAGCGGGGGGTAGGAACACCGGGGAGCTGTTTTTT,CASTQAGGRNTGELFF
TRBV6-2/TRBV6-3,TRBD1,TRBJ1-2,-,TGTGCCAGCAGTCCAACGGGACAGTTTTTCCTTAACTATGGCTACACCTTC,CASSPTGQFFLNYGYTF
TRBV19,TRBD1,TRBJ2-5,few,TGTGCCAGTACCCCGACAGGGAAGGCTTCGCAGACCCAGTACTTC,CASTPTGKASQTQYF
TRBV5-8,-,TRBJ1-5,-,TGTGCCAGCAGCGCACAGGGACGGCAGAATCAGCCCCAGCATTTT,CASSAQGRQNQPQHF
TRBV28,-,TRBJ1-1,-,TGTGCCAGCAGAGAAGGGGGGAACACTGAAGCTTTCTTT,CASREGGNTEAFF
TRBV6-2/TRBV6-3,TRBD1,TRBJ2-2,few,TGTGCCAGCAGTTCTCTCCGGACAGGGGGTCCCGTCGACACCGGGGAGCTGTTTTTT,CASSSLRTGGPVDTGELFF
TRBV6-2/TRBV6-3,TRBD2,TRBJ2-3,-,TGTGCCAGCAGCCTCGGACTAGCGGGGGGGGATACGCAGTATTTT,CASSLGLAGGDTQYF
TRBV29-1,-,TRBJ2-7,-,TGCAGCGTTGGACAGAACTACGAGCAGTACTTC,CSVGQNYEQYF
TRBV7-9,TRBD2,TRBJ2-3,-,TGTGCCAGCAGCTTTACTAGCGGGGGCGGGGATACGCAGTATTTT,CASSFTSGGGDTQYF
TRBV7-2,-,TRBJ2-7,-,TGTGCCAGCAGCTTAGCGCCAGGGAGGTACGAGCAGTACTTC,CASSLAPGRYEQYF
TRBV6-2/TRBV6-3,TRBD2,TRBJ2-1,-,TGTGCCAGCAGTCTGGGGGGGTATGATGAGCAGTTCTTC,CASSLGGYDEQFF
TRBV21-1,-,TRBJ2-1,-,TGTGCCAGCAGCACACGATCCGGGACAGGGAACAATGAGCAGTTCTTC,CASSTRSGTGNNEQFF
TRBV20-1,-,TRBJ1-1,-,TGCAGTGCTAGTCTTAGAGACACTGAAGCTTTCTTT,CSASLRDTEAFF
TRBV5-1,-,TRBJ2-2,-,TGCGCCAGCAGCCAGACAGGAGCCGGGGAGCTGTTTTTT,CASSQTGAGELFF
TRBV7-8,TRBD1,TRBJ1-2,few,TGTGCCAGCAGCTACCGGGACAGGGACTATGGCTACACCTTC,CASSYRDRDYGYTF
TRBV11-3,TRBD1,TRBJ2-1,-,TGTGCCAGCAGCTTAGGAGGACAGGGTGTTCAGTTCTTC,CASSLGGQGVQFF
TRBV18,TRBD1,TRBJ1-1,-,TGTGCCAGCTCAGCTACTGCCGGGACAGGGGGAGCTGAAGCTTTCTTT,CASSATAGTGGAEAFF
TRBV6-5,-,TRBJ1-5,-,TGTGCCAGCAGCAGACAGGTTAGCAATCAGCCCCAGCATTTT,CASSRQVSNQPQHF
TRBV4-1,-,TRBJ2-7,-,TGCGCCAGCAGCCAAGACATTGGCGGGATCCGTGGCGAGCAGTACTTC,CASSQDIGGIRGEQYF
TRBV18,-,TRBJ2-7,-,TGTGCCAGCTCACCGGGGCAGGCAATCTACGAGCAGTACTTC,CASSPGQAIYEQYF
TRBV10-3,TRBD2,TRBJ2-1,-,TGTGCCATCGGATGGCGGGAGGGCCGGTCCTACAATGAGCAGTTCTTC,CAIGWREGRSYNEQFF
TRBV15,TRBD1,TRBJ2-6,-,TGTGCCACCAGCAGAGGCCGACCTGGGACAGGGGAAACCAACGTCCTGACTTTC,CATSRGRPGTGETNVLTF
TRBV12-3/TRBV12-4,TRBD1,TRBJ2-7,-,TGTGCCAGCAGTGCGTTCGACAGGGGGTCGTTGTACTTC,CASSAFDRGSLYF
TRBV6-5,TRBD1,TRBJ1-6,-,TGTGCCAGCAGCCGGGACAGTAGGGACCTCCACTTT,CASSRDSRDLHF
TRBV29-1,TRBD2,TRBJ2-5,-,TGCAGCGTGGCCCGTAGGTCTAGCGGGGGGGAAGAGACCCAGTACTTC,CSVARRSSGGEETQYF
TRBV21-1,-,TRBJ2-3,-,TGTGCCAGCAGCAAAGGAACGGGACTAGCGGGAGGGCCCGCAGATACGCAGTATTTT,CASSKGTGLAGGPADTQYF
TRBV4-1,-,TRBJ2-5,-,TGCGCCAGCAGCCAAGCCCCGTCACACGGAGGGGATGGTATTGGCCAAGAGACCCAGTACTTC,CASSQAPSHGGDGIGQETQYF
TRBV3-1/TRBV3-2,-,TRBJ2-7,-,TGTGCCAGCAGCCTAACCGGGGGGCCCTACGAGCAGTACTTC,CASSLTGGPYEQYF
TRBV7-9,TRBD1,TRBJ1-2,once,TGTGCCAGCAGCTCGCCCACAGGGGGCAATCGGTATGGCTACACCTTC,CASSSPTGGNRYGYTF
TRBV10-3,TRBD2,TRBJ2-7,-,TGTGCCATCTCAGGGCGGGAGATCTACGAGCAGTACTTC,CAISGREIYEQYF
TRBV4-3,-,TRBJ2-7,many,TGCGCCAGCAGCCAAGAATCCAGATCCTACGAGCAGTACTTC,CASSQESRSYEQYF
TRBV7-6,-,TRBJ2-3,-,TGTGCCAGCAGCCGGGTCATGGAAGGAATCACAGATACGCAGTATTTT,CASSRVMEGITDTQYF